These T cell receptor beta chains were read from a single sample in a study of blood T cells in healthy people across ages. TCRdb called the 5' RACE reads again in MiXCR, with one record for every CDR3 protein. The top ten hold approximately 40% of the sample, which has hundreds of thousands of distinct CDR3 sequences, 58% seen once. The sample taken for sequencing was blood. These receptors were collected from a man in his sixties in good health. CDR3s include the opening cysteine and the closing phenylalanine or tryptophan. The D gene is left open where the match is weak. Clone size is stated in some rows and not others, as once, few, many or a class when expanded.

D gene: TRBD1; J gene: TRBJ2-6; clone size: NA; V gene: TRBV20-1; CDR3 DNA: TGCAGTGCCGCCCCAATAACAGGGGGCTTGCCTGGGGCCAACGTCCTGACTTTC; CDR3 protein: CSAAPITGGLPGANVLTF
D gene: NA; J gene: TRBJ2-7; clone size: NA; V gene: TRBV20-1; CDR3 DNA: TGCAGTGCTAGAGACCCTTCTTTGTACGAGCAGTACTTC; CDR3 protein: CSARDPSLYEQYF
D gene: TRBD1; J gene: TRBJ2-2; clone size: NA; V gene: TRBV28; CDR3 DNA: TGTGCCAGCAGTGCGTGGACAGGGGATACCGGGGAGCTGTTTTTT; CDR3 protein: CASSAWTGDTGELFF
D gene: TRBD1; J gene: TRBJ1-5; clone size: many; V gene: TRBV29-1; CDR3 DNA: TGCAGCGTTGCACAGGGGGCCAATCAGCCCCAGCATTTT; CDR3 protein: CSVAQGANQPQHF
D gene: TRBD1; J gene: TRBJ2-4; clone size: NA; V gene: TRBV20-1; CDR3 DNA: TGCAGTGCTTCCGGGACAGGGGAAGATGACATTCAGTACTTC; CDR3 protein: CSASGTGEDDIQYF
D gene: NA; J gene: TRBJ2-5; clone size: NA; V gene: TRBV7-8; CDR3 DNA: TGTGCCAGCAGACCTTTGTGGGGGGGGCTCAAAGAGACCCAGTACTTC; CDR3 protein: CASRPLWGGLKETQYF
D gene: TRBD1; J gene: TRBJ2-1; clone size: NA; V gene: TRBV20-1; CDR3 DNA: TGCAGTGCAAGCAGGGGGTGGTCCTACAATGAGCAGTTCTTC; CDR3 protein: CSASRGWSYNEQFF
D gene: TRBD2; J gene: TRBJ2-5; clone size: NA; V gene: TRBV29-1; CDR3 DNA: TGCAGCGTTGATCTAGCGGGGGTTCAAGAGACCCAGTACTTC; CDR3 protein: CSVDLAGVQETQYF
D gene: NA; J gene: TRBJ1-2; clone size: NA; V gene: TRBV5-1; CDR3 DNA: TGCGCCAGCAGCGCGGGGACCACCTATGGCTACACCTTC; CDR3 protein: CASSAGTTYGYTF
D gene: TRBD1; J gene: TRBJ2-7; clone size: once; V gene: TRBV10-2; CDR3 DNA: TGCGCCAGCAGGGAGACAGGGACAGAAGTGCAGTACTTC; CDR3 protein: CASRETGTEVQYF
D gene: TRBD2; J gene: TRBJ2-7; clone size: NA; V gene: TRBV13; CDR3 DNA: TGTGCCAGCAGCAAGCGGGGGGGCGGCTTCGAGCAGTACTTC; CDR3 protein: CASSKRGGGFEQYF
D gene: TRBD2; J gene: TRBJ2-6; clone size: few; V gene: TRBV11-2; CDR3 DNA: TGTGCCAGCAGCTTGTTGACCTCTAGCGGGATAGCCGGGGCCAACGTCCTGACTTTC; CDR3 protein: CASSLLTSSGIAGANVLTF
D gene: TRBD1; J gene: TRBJ1-5; clone size: NA; V gene: TRBV6-5; CDR3 DNA: TGTGCCAGCAGTTACTCTGGGACAGGGTCCAGGGGCAATCAGCCCCAGCATTTT; CDR3 protein: CASSYSGTGSRGNQPQHF
D gene: TRBD1; J gene: TRBJ1-2; clone size: NA; V gene: TRBV5-1; CDR3 DNA: TGCGCCAGCAGCTTGCGGGGACAGGACCATGGCTACACCTTC; CDR3 protein: CASSLRGQDHGYTF
D gene: TRBD2; J gene: TRBJ2-1; clone size: NA; V gene: TRBV3-1; CDR3 DNA: TGTGCCAGCAGCCAAGTCGGGGCGGGGGGGCTCAATGAGCAGTTCTTC; CDR3 protein: CASSQVGAGGLNEQFF
D gene: NA; J gene: TRBJ2-5; clone size: many; V gene: TRBV5-1; CDR3 DNA: TGCGCCAGCAGCTTGGGCGTACAAGAGACCCAGTACTTC; CDR3 protein: CASSLGVQETQYF
D gene: NA; J gene: TRBJ2-7; clone size: few; V gene: TRBV12-3/TRBV12-4; CDR3 DNA: TGTGCCAGCACCGGGGACTTCAACTCCTACGAGCAGTACTTC; CDR3 protein: CASTGDFNSYEQYF
D gene: TRBD1; J gene: TRBJ2-3; clone size: NA; V gene: TRBV29-1; CDR3 DNA: TGCAGCACTTCCGGGACAGGGGGATTCACAGATACGCAGTATTTT; CDR3 protein: CSTSGTGGFTDTQYF
D gene: NA; J gene: TRBJ1-2; clone size: NA; V gene: TRBV10-3; CDR3 DNA: TGTGCCATCTATTCTGGGCTCGATAACTATGGCTACACCTTC; CDR3 protein: CAIYSGLDNYGYTF
D gene: NA; J gene: TRBJ2-3; clone size: NA; V gene: TRBV7-9; CDR3 DNA: TGTGCCAGCAGCCCTTTTGGGTCGGCATGGCGGGATACGCAGTATTTT; CDR3 protein: CASSPFGSAWRDTQYF
D gene: TRBD1; J gene: TRBJ1-2; clone size: NA; V gene: TRBV6-6; CDR3 DNA: TGTGCCAGCAGTTACGGACCGACAGGGGCTAACTATGGCTACACCTTC; CDR3 protein: CASSYGPTGANYGYTF
D gene: NA; J gene: TRBJ2-1; clone size: NA; V gene: TRBV29-1; CDR3 DNA: TGCAGCGTTGGATGGGGACGGAGTGAGCAGTTCTTC; CDR3 protein: CSVGWGRSEQFF
D gene: NA; J gene: TRBJ1-1; clone size: NA; V gene: TRBV2; CDR3 DNA: TGTGCCAGCAGTGAATCGCGGTCATGGGACACTGAAGCTTTCTTT; CDR3 protein: CASSESRSWDTEAFF
D gene: TRBD2; J gene: TRBJ2-1; clone size: NA; V gene: TRBV24-1; CDR3 DNA: TGTGCCACCAGTGACCCCCTAGCGGGGGGTGCCTACAATGAGCAGTTCTTC; CDR3 protein: CATSDPLAGGAYNEQFF
D gene: NA; J gene: TRBJ2-5; clone size: few; V gene: TRBV3-1; CDR3 DNA: TGTGCCAGCAGCCAGACGGCCTTTCAAGAGACCCAGTACTTC; CDR3 protein: CASSQTAFQETQYF
D gene: NA; J gene: TRBJ2-7; clone size: few; V gene: TRBV20-1; CDR3 DNA: TGCAGTGCTAGCAGCGACTCCTACGAGCAGTACTTC; CDR3 protein: CSASSDSYEQYF
D gene: NA; J gene: TRBJ2-6; clone size: once; V gene: TRBV12-5; CDR3 DNA: TGTGCTAGTGGTCGGTGGGGGGCTGGCCTCGGGGCCAACGTCCTGACTTTC; CDR3 protein: CASGRWGAGLGANVLTF
D gene: TRBD1; J gene: TRBJ2-6; clone size: NA; V gene: TRBV24-1; CDR3 DNA: TGTGCCACAGGGACAGGGGGCACTGGGGCCAACGTCCTGACTTTC; CDR3 protein: CATGTGGTGANVLTF
D gene: TRBD2; J gene: TRBJ2-5; clone size: NA; V gene: TRBV2; CDR3 DNA: TGTGCCAGCAGTCCAGCAGACGCGGGGGGGCTGTTGTACTTC; CDR3 protein: CASSPADAGGLLYF
D gene: NA; J gene: TRBJ1-5; clone size: few; V gene: TRBV24-1; CDR3 DNA: TGTGCCACCAGTGACTCCGGGCAGGGAGGCAATCAGCCCCAGCATTTT; CDR3 protein: CATSDSGQGGNQPQHF
D gene: NA; J gene: TRBJ2-3; clone size: few; V gene: TRBV4-2; CDR3 DNA: TGTGCCAGCAGCCAAGGTGGTGGGAGTCACACAGATACGCAGTATTTT; CDR3 protein: CASSQGGGSHTDTQYF
D gene: TRBD1; J gene: TRBJ2-7; clone size: many; V gene: TRBV20-1; CDR3 DNA: TGCAGTGCCCCGGGACAGGGGGCCTACGAGCAGTACTTC; CDR3 protein: CSAPGQGAYEQYF
D gene: TRBD1; J gene: TRBJ1-4; clone size: NA; V gene: TRBV6-5; CDR3 DNA: TGTGCCAGCAGTTACTCGAGCAGGGGGCCTGGAAAACTGTTTTTT; CDR3 protein: CASSYSSRGPGKLFF
D gene: TRBD2; J gene: TRBJ2-1; clone size: NA; V gene: TRBV6-1; CDR3 DNA: TGTGCCAGCAGTACAGGGGGGGGACTAGCGGGGTCCTCCTACAATGAGCAGTTCTTC; CDR3 protein: CASSTGGGLAGSSYNEQFF
D gene: NA; J gene: TRBJ2-7; clone size: many; V gene: TRBV12-3/TRBV12-4; CDR3 DNA: TGTGCCAGCAGTTTAGGGCAGAACTACGAGCAGTACTTC; CDR3 protein: CASSLGQNYEQYF
D gene: NA; J gene: TRBJ2-5; clone size: NA; V gene: TRBV29-1; CDR3 DNA: TGCAGCGTCGCAAGGAGCGAGACCCAGTACTTC; CDR3 protein: CSVARSETQYF
D gene: TRBD1; J gene: TRBJ1-2; clone size: NA; V gene: TRBV6-6; CDR3 DNA: TGTGCCAGCAGATCAGATGGACAGGGGGTATTTGGCTACACCTTC; CDR3 protein: CASRSDGQGVFGYTF
D gene: NA; J gene: TRBJ2-7; clone size: NA; V gene: TRBV18; CDR3 DNA: TGTGCCAGCTCACCATGGGGAACCTACGAGCAGTACTTC; CDR3 protein: CASSPWGTYEQYF
D gene: NA; J gene: TRBJ1-4; clone size: NA; V gene: TRBV9; CDR3 DNA: TGTGCCAGCAGCGTAGGACCCAGGGGCTTTGATGAAAAACTGTTTTTT; CDR3 protein: CASSVGPRGFDEKLFF
D gene: TRBD2; J gene: TRBJ2-1; clone size: NA; V gene: TRBV7-8; CDR3 DNA: TGTGCCAGCAGCTTAGGTCGGGGGGGGGCGGGTGAGCAGTTCTTC; CDR3 protein: CASSLGRGGAGEQFF
D gene: NA; J gene: TRBJ2-3; clone size: NA; V gene: TRBV4-2; CDR3 DNA: TGTGCCAGCAGCCAACCCAACACGGGGGCCCCTAGCACAGATACGCAGTATTTT; CDR3 protein: CASSQPNTGAPSTDTQYF
D gene: NA; J gene: TRBJ1-6; clone size: NA; V gene: TRBV20-1; CDR3 DNA: TGCAGTGCCCCCTCCGGGGGGAGCTCCTATAATTCACCCCTCCACTTT; CDR3 protein: CSAPSGGSSYNSPLHF
D gene: TRBD2; J gene: TRBJ2-1; clone size: NA; V gene: TRBV5-5; CDR3 DNA: TGTGCCAGCAGCTTGTTTCTAGCGGGAAACAACGAGCAGTTCTTC; CDR3 protein: CASSLFLAGNNEQFF
D gene: NA; J gene: TRBJ2-7; clone size: few; V gene: TRBV20-1; CDR3 DNA: TGCAGTGCTAGAAGGTCTTCCCTGTCCTACGAGCAGTACTTC; CDR3 protein: CSARRSSLSYEQYF
D gene: NA; J gene: TRBJ2-7; clone size: few; V gene: TRBV21-1; CDR3 DNA: TGTGCCAGCCCGGGGAGGCGGGAGCAGTACTTC; CDR3 protein: CASPGRREQYF
D gene: NA; J gene: TRBJ2-5; clone size: few; V gene: TRBV10-3; CDR3 DNA: TGTGCCATCAGTGAGTCCAGGACGGTGGTACTCCAAGAGACCCAGTACTTC; CDR3 protein: CAISESRTVVLQETQYF
D gene: NA; J gene: TRBJ1-2; clone size: NA; V gene: TRBV5-1; CDR3 DNA: TGCGCCAGCAGCCCTACAGTGGAAAGTTATGGCTACACCTTC; CDR3 protein: CASSPTVESYGYTF
D gene: NA; J gene: TRBJ2-3; clone size: once; V gene: TRBV10-3; CDR3 DNA: TGTGCCATCAGTGAGTCGTCACAGGGTGGGGGTGAGGCAGATACGCAGTATTTT; CDR3 protein: CAISESSQGGGEADTQYF
D gene: NA; J gene: TRBJ1-2; clone size: NA; V gene: TRBV19; CDR3 DNA: TGTGCCACGGAGGCTAACTATGGCTACACCTTC; CDR3 protein: CATEANYGYTF
D gene: NA; J gene: TRBJ2-1; clone size: NA; V gene: TRBV11-2; CDR3 DNA: TGTGCCAGCAGCTTGGGACGTAGGGCCATTGAGCAGTTCTTC; CDR3 protein: CASSLGRRAIEQFF
D gene: NA; J gene: TRBJ2-5; clone size: few; V gene: TRBV20-1; CDR3 DNA: TGCAGTGCTAGGATTCCGGAAGAGACCCAGTACTTC; CDR3 protein: CSARIPEETQYF
D gene: NA; J gene: TRBJ1-5; clone size: NA; V gene: TRBV20-1; CDR3 DNA: TGCAGTGCTAGGCCCGGAGGCAGTAACGGCAATCAGCCCCAGCATTTT; CDR3 protein: CSARPGGSNGNQPQHF
D gene: NA; J gene: TRBJ2-1; clone size: NA; V gene: TRBV29-1; CDR3 DNA: TGCAGCGTCCGCAGGCTGTCCCCTGGTAATGAGCAGTTCTTC; CDR3 protein: CSVRRLSPGNEQFF
D gene: NA; J gene: TRBJ2-1; clone size: NA; V gene: TRBV10-1; CDR3 DNA: TGCGCCAGCAGTGACCCGACAACCTACAATGAGCAGTTCTTC; CDR3 protein: CASSDPTTYNEQFF
D gene: TRBD1; J gene: TRBJ1-1; clone size: few; V gene: TRBV7-9; CDR3 DNA: TGTGCCAGCCAGGACAGGGGGGACACTGAAGCTTTCTTT; CDR3 protein: CASQDRGDTEAFF